Listed below are T cell receptor beta chains from one sample, sequenced in a study of regulatory T cells in long-lasting Graves disease. TCRdb analysed the multiplex PCR reads with MiXCR anew, one entry per CDR3 protein. The table includes 620,000 or so distinct CDR3 sequences, about 15% detected once. Separately, the same data were catalogued under a study of T cells in Graves' hyperthyroidism and ophthalmopathy.

The sample consisted of peripheral blood mononuclear cells (PBMCs), taken at new diagnosis, from a patient treated with antithyroid drugs. These receptors were obtained from a woman in her twenties or thirties with Graves disease. Each CDR3 is given with its conserved first and last residue. Each record gives: D gene, V gene, CDR3 length, J gene, clone size, CDR3 protein, CDR3 DNA. The D gene is left open where the match is weak. Clone size, where shown, is once, few, many, or a class for clones that have expanded.

d_call: TRBD2; v_call: TRBV12-3/TRBV12-4; cdr3_length: 15; j_call: TRBJ2-2; clone_size: NA; cdr3_aa: CASSFKRGGTGELFF; cdr3_nt: TGTGCCAGCAGTTTTAAGCGGGGGGGCACCGGGGAGCTGTTTTTT
d_call: NA; v_call: TRBV11-2; cdr3_length: 15; j_call: TRBJ2-5; clone_size: few; cdr3_aa: CASSLGSGNRETQYF; cdr3_nt: TGTGCCAGCAGCTTAGGATCTGGGAATCGTGAGACCCAGTACTTC
d_call: TRBD1; v_call: TRBV7-7; cdr3_length: 16; j_call: TRBJ2-7; clone_size: NA; cdr3_aa: CASSPKPPGQGGEQYF; cdr3_nt: TGTGCTAGCAGCCCCAAACCGCCTGGACAGGGAGGCGAGCAGTACTTC
d_call: TRBD1; v_call: TRBV9; cdr3_length: 17; j_call: TRBJ2-3; clone_size: few; cdr3_aa: CASSVGRQGAGTDTQYF; cdr3_nt: TGTGCCAGCAGCGTAGGTCGACAGGGGGCTGGCACAGATACGCAGTATTTT
d_call: TRBD2; v_call: TRBV9; cdr3_length: 13; j_call: TRBJ2-1; clone_size: NA; cdr3_aa: CASSARTSGEQFF; cdr3_nt: TGTGCCAGCAGCGCGAGGACTAGTGGTGAGCAGTTCTTC
d_call: NA; v_call: TRBV20-1; cdr3_length: 16; j_call: TRBJ2-5; clone_size: NA; cdr3_aa: CSASYVGAILKETQYF; cdr3_nt: TGCAGTGCTAGCTATGTAGGGGCTATCTTAAAAGAGACCCAGTACTTC
d_call: NA; v_call: TRBV29-1; cdr3_length: 14; j_call: TRBJ2-3; clone_size: few; cdr3_aa: CSVFGSGSTDTQYF; cdr3_nt: TGCAGCGTTTTTGGGAGCGGAAGCACAGATACGCAGTATTTT
d_call: NA; v_call: TRBV29-1; cdr3_length: 14; j_call: TRBJ2-2; clone_size: many; cdr3_aa: CSVKPSVAAGELFF; cdr3_nt: TGCAGCGTTAAGCCGAGCGTGGCGGCCGGGGAGCTGTTTTTT
d_call: NA; v_call: TRBV14; cdr3_length: 13; j_call: TRBJ1-4; clone_size: few; cdr3_aa: CASSQGEAEKLFF; cdr3_nt: TGTGCCAGCAGCCAAGGAGAAGCTGAAAAACTGTTTTTT
d_call: NA; v_call: TRBV6-9; cdr3_length: 15; j_call: TRBJ2-5; clone_size: many; cdr3_aa: CASSYLRTVQETQYF; cdr3_nt: TGTGCCAGCAGTTACCTACGGACAGTTCAAGAGACCCAGTACTTC
d_call: NA; v_call: TRBV5-1; cdr3_length: 14; j_call: TRBJ2-7; clone_size: many; cdr3_aa: CASSLDRDTYEQYF; cdr3_nt: TGCGCCAGCAGCTTGGATCGGGACACCTACGAGCAGTACTTC
d_call: TRBD1; v_call: TRBV27; cdr3_length: 15; j_call: TRBJ1-5; clone_size: many; cdr3_aa: CASSPGTDSNQPQHF; cdr3_nt: TGTGCCAGCTCACCGGGGACAGATAGCAATCAGCCCCAGCATTTT
d_call: NA; v_call: TRBV9; cdr3_length: 14; j_call: TRBJ2-2; clone_size: few; cdr3_aa: CASSPGGGPGELFF; cdr3_nt: TGTGCCAGCAGCCCAGGAGGGGGCCCCGGGGAGCTGTTTTTT
d_call: TRBD1; v_call: TRBV5-1; cdr3_length: 18; j_call: TRBJ2-2; clone_size: NA; cdr3_aa: CASSLVPPGQGITGELFF; cdr3_nt: TGCGCCAGCAGCTTGGTGCCACCGGGACAGGGGATCACCGGGGAGCTGTTTTTT
d_call: NA; v_call: TRBV20-1; cdr3_length: 13; j_call: TRBJ2-2; clone_size: many; cdr3_aa: CSTGGDSTGELFF; cdr3_nt: TGCAGCACCGGCGGGGACAGCACCGGGGAGCTGTTTTTT
d_call: NA; v_call: TRBV7-9; cdr3_length: 15; j_call: TRBJ1-2; clone_size: many; cdr3_aa: CASSLGGHPNYGYTF; cdr3_nt: TGTGCCAGCAGCTTAGGAGGACATCCTAACTATGGCTACACCTTC
d_call: NA; v_call: TRBV10-3; cdr3_length: 17; j_call: TRBJ2-3; clone_size: many; cdr3_aa: CATQNTQGLGEADTQYF; cdr3_nt: TGTGCCACGCAAAATACCCAGGGATTGGGAGAGGCAGATACGCAGTATTTT
d_call: TRBD2; v_call: TRBV5-1; cdr3_length: 17; j_call: TRBJ2-1; clone_size: NA; cdr3_aa: CASSNSASGNWPYEQFF; cdr3_nt: TGCGCCAGCAGTAACTCCGCTAGCGGGAATTGGCCCTACGAGCAGTTCTTC
d_call: TRBD1; v_call: TRBV7-9; cdr3_length: 13; j_call: TRBJ1-1; clone_size: many; cdr3_aa: CAGAGQGYTEAFF; cdr3_nt: TGTGCCGGTGCGGGACAGGGGTACACTGAAGCTTTCTTT
d_call: NA; v_call: TRBV20-1; cdr3_length: 12; j_call: TRBJ2-3; clone_size: few; cdr3_aa: CSGSGATDTQYF; cdr3_nt: TGCAGTGGCTCGGGAGCCACAGATACGCAGTATTTT
d_call: TRBD1; v_call: TRBV20-1; cdr3_length: 13; j_call: TRBJ1-2; clone_size: NA; cdr3_aa: CSALPGQGNGYTF; cdr3_nt: TGCAGTGCTCTTCCGGGACAGGGGAATGGCTACACCTTC
d_call: NA; v_call: TRBV30; cdr3_length: 13; j_call: TRBJ1-1; clone_size: NA; cdr3_aa: CAWTHHLNTEAFF; cdr3_nt: TGTGCCTGGACTCACCACCTAAACACTGAAGCTTTCTTT
d_call: TRBD1; v_call: TRBV28; cdr3_length: 13; j_call: TRBJ1-2; clone_size: many; cdr3_aa: CASVPDRVRGYTF; cdr3_nt: TGTGCCAGCGTACCTGACAGGGTACGTGGCTACACCTTC
d_call: NA; v_call: TRBV29-1; cdr3_length: 15; j_call: TRBJ2-1; clone_size: NA; cdr3_aa: CSVDRVGEWYNEQFF; cdr3_nt: TGCAGCGTTGATAGGGTGGGGGAATGGTACAATGAGCAGTTCTTC
d_call: NA; v_call: TRBV27; cdr3_length: 15; j_call: TRBJ2-3; clone_size: many; cdr3_aa: CASSLSPTSTDTQYF; cdr3_nt: TGTGCCAGCAGTTTATCGCCCACTAGCACAGATACGCAGTATTTT
d_call: NA; v_call: TRBV20-1; cdr3_length: 13; j_call: TRBJ1-1; clone_size: many; cdr3_aa: CSAPSLGATEAFF; cdr3_nt: TGCAGTGCTCCGTCGTTGGGGGCCACTGAAGCTTTCTTT